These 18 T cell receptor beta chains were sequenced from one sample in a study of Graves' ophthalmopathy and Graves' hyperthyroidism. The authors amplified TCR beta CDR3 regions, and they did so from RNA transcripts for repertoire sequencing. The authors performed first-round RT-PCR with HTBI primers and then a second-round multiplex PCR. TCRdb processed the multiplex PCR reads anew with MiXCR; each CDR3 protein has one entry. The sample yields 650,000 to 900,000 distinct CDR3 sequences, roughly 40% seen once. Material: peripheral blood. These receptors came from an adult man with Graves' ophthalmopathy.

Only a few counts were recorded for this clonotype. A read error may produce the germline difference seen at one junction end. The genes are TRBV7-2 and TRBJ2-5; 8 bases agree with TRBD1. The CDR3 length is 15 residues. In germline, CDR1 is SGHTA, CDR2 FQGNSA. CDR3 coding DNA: TGCGCCAGCAGCCAAGCAGGGGGCGGAGGGGAGACCCAGTACTTC. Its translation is CASSQAGGGGETQYF.

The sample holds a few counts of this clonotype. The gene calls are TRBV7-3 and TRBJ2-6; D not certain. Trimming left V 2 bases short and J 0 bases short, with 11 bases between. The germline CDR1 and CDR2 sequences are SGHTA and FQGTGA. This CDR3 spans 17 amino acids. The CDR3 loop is CASSLAGSSSGANVLTF. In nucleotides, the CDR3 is TGTGCCAGCAGCTTAGCAGGTTCGAGCTCTGGGGCCAACGTCCTGACTTTC.

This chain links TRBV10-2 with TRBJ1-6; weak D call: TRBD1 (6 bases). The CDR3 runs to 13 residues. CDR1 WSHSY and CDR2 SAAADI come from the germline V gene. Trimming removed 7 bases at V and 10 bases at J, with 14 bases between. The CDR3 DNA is TGCGCCAGCAACCCAGGGACATCCTCACCCCTCCACTTT. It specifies CASNPGTSSPLHF.

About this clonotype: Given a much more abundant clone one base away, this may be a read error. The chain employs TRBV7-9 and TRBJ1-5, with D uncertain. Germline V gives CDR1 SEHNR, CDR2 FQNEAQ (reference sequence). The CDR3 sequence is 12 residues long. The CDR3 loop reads CAGSPGPGAQHF. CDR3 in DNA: TGTGCCGGCAGTCCAGGCCCGGGAGCCCAGCATTTT.

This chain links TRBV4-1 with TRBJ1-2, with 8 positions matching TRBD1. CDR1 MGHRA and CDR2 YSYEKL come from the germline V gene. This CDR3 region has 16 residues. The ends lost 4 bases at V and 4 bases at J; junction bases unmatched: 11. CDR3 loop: CASSLSPQTGGYGYTF. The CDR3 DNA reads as TGCGCCAGCAGCCTTTCTCCCCAAACAGGGGGCTATGGCTACACCTTC.

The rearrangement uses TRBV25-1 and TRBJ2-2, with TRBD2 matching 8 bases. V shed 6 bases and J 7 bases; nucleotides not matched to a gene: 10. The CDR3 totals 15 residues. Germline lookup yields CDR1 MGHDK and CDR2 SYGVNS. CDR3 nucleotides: TGTGCCAGCAGCGGGAGCGGGGGCTTTGTCGGGGAGCTGTTTTTT. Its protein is CASSGSGGFVGELFF. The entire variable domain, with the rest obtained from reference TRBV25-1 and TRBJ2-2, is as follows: EADIYQTPRYLVIGTGKKITLECSQTMGHDKMYWYQQDPGMELHLIHYSYGVNSTEKGDLSSESTVSRIRTEHFPLTLESARPSHTSQYLCASSGSGGFVGELFFGEGSRLTVL.

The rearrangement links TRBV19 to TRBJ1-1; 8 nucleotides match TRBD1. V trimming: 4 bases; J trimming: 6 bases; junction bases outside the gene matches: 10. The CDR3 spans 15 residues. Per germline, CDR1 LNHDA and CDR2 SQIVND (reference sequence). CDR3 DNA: TGTGCCAGTAGTAACCGACACTTGACAGGGGCTGAAGCTTTCTTT. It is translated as CASSNRHLTGAEAFF.

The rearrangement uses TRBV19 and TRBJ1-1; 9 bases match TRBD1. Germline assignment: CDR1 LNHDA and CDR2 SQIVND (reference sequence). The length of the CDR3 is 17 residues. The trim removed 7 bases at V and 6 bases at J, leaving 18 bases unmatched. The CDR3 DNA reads TGTGCCAGTAACCCGGGACAGGGTTTGTCGCTTGACTCTGAAGCTTTCTTT. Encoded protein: CASNPGQGLSLDSEAFF.

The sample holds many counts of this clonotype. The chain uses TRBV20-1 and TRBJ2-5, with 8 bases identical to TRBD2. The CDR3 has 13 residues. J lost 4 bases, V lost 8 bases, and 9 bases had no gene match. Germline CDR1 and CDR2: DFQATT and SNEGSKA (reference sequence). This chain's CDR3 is CSSKRGGVETQYF. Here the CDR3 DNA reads TGCAGTTCCAAACGGGGGGGCGTAGAGACCCAGTACTTC.

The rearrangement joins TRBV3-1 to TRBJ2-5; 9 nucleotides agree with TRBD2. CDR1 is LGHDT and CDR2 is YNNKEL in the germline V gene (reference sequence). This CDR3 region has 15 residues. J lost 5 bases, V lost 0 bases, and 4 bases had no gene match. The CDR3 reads CASSQDASGAETQYF. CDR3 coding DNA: TGTGCCAGCAGCCAAGACGCTAGCGGGGCTGAGACCCAGTACTTC.

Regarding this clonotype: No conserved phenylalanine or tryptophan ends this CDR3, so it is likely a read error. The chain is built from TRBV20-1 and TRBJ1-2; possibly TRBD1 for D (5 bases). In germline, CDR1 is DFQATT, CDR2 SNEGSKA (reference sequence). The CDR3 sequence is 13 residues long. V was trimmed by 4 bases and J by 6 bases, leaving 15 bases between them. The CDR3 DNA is TGCAGTGCTACTTCTCCAAGGGGACATGGCTACACCGTC. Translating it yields CSATSPRGHGYTV.

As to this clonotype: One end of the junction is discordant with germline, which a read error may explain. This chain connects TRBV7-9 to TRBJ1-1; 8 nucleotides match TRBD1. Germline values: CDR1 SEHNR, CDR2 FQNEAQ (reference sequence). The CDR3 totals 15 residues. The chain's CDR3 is CVSSQRTGWNTEAFF. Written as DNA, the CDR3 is TGTGTCAGCAGCCAAAGGACAGGGTGGAACACTGAAGCTTTCTTT. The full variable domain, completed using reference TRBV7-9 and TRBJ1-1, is DTGVSQNPRHKITKRGQNVTFRCDPISEHNRLYWYRQTLGQGPEFLTYFQNEAQLEKSRLLSDRFSAERPKGSFSTLEIQRTEQGDSAMYLCVSSQRTGWNTEAFFGQGTRLTVV.

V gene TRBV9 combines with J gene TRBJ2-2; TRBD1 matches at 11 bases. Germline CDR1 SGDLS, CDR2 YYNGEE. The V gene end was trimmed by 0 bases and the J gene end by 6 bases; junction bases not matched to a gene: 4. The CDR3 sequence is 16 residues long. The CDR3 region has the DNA TGTGCCAGCAGCGTAGGGTTGGGACAGGGGGCCGGGGAGCTGTTTTTT. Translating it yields CASSVGLGQGAGELFF.

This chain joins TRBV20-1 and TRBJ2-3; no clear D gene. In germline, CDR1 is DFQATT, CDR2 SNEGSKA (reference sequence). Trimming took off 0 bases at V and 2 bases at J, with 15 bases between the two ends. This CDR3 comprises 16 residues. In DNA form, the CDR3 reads TGCAGTGCTAGAGATCTCGAGACCCATGCCACAGATACGCAGTATTTT. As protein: CSARDLETHATDTQYF.

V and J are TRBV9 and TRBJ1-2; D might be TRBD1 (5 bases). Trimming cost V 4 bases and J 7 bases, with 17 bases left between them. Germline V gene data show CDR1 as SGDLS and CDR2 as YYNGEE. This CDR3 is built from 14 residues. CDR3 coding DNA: TGTGCCAGCAGCTTAAGGGGCGGGTCGGCTGGCTACACCTTC. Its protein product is CASSLRGGSAGYTF.

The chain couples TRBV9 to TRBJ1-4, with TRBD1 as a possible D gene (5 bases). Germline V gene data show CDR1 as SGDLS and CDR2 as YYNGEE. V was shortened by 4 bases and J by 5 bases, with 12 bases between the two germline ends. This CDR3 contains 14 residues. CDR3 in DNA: TGTGCCAGCAGCTCCGGGGGACCAAATGAAAAACTGTTTTTT. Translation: CASSSGGPNEKLFF.

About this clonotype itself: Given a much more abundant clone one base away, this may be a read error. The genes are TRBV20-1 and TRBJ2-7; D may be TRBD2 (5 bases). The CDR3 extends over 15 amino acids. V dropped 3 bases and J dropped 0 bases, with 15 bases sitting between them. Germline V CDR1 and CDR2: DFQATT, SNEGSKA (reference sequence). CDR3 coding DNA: TGCAGTGCTAGGAACACCAGCGGCTACTCCTACGAGCAGTACTTC. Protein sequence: CSARNTSGYSYEQYF.

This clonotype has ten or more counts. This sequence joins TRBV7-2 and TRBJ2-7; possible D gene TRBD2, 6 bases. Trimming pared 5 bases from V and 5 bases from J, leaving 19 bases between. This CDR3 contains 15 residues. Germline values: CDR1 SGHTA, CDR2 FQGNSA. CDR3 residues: CASSLRGHGGDEQYF. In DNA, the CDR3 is TGTGCCAGCAGCCTGCGTGGACACGGGGGAGACGAGCAGTACTTC.